The rows below give T cell receptor beta chains drawn from one sample of a study of cytomegalovirus exposure and HLA in healthy donors. Profiled with immunoSEQ multiplex PCR; TCRdb holds only in-frame clones, not every one. The sample gives 150,000 to 200,000 clones, approximately 80% of which show up once; about an eighth is in the top ten. Sequenced input: PBMCs. These receptors originate from a woman aged 40 to 50 in good health and CMV-seronegative. CDR3s include the opening cysteine and the closing phenylalanine or tryptophan. A D gene is named only where the DNA matches it firmly. Expanded clones get a size class; other rows say once, few or many, or leave the size out.

d_call: TRBD1
v_call: TRBV5-6
j_call: TRBJ2-1
clone_size: .
cdr3_nt: TGTGCCAGCAGCTCCCACGGGACAGACTACAATGAGCAGTTCTTC
cdr3_aa: CASSSHGTDYNEQFF

d_call: .
v_call: TRBV29-1
j_call: TRBJ1-1
clone_size: .
cdr3_nt: TGCAGCGTTGGGGTTGGGAGGGTGAACACTGAAGCTTTCTTT
cdr3_aa: CSVGVGRVNTEAFF

d_call: .
v_call: TRBV11-1
j_call: TRBJ1-1
clone_size: .
cdr3_nt: TGTGCCAGCAGCTATACAGGGAACACTGAAGCTTTCTTT
cdr3_aa: CASSYTGNTEAFF

d_call: .
v_call: TRBV9
j_call: TRBJ2-5
clone_size: .
cdr3_nt: TGTGCCAGCAGCGTAGCCCCGGACGGAGGTCTGGTGGCCCAGTACTTC
cdr3_aa: CASSVAPDGGLVAQYF

d_call: TRBD1
v_call: TRBV5-1
j_call: TRBJ2-7
clone_size: .
cdr3_nt: TGCGCCAGTAGCCCGGACAGGCGCCTCTCCTACGAGCAGTACTTC
cdr3_aa: CASSPDRRLSYEQYF

d_call: TRBD1
v_call: TRBV4-3
j_call: TRBJ2-2
clone_size: .
cdr3_nt: TGCGCCAGCAGCCAGGAAAACAGGGGGTCGGGGGAGCTGTTTTTT
cdr3_aa: CASSQENRGSGELFF

d_call: .
v_call: TRBV28
j_call: TRBJ1-2
clone_size: .
cdr3_nt: TGTGCCAGCAGTTTAGGAGGGTACGGCTACACCTTC
cdr3_aa: CASSLGGYGYTF

d_call: TRBD2
v_call: TRBV5-1
j_call: TRBJ2-1
clone_size: .
cdr3_nt: TGCGCCAGCAGCTCCAGCGGGAGTGGGAACAATGAGCAGTTCTTC
cdr3_aa: CASSSSGSGNNEQFF

d_call: TRBD1
v_call: TRBV28
j_call: TRBJ2-5
clone_size: .
cdr3_nt: TGTGCCAGCAGTGGACAGGGACGGGAGACCCAGTACTTC
cdr3_aa: CASSGQGRETQYF

d_call: .
v_call: TRBV5-1
j_call: TRBJ1-6
clone_size: .
cdr3_nt: TGCGCCAGCAGCCGGGGGGAAGCCTATAATTCACCCCTCCACTTT
cdr3_aa: CASSRGEAYNSPLHF

d_call: TRBD1
v_call: TRBV27
j_call: TRBJ1-1
clone_size: .
cdr3_nt: TGTGCCAGCAGTTTAATGGACAGGGGCACTGAAGCTTTCTTT
cdr3_aa: CASSLMDRGTEAFF

d_call: TRBD1
v_call: TRBV10-3
j_call: TRBJ2-7
clone_size: .
cdr3_nt: TGTGCCATCAGGGGACAGGGCTCCCCCTACGAGCAGTACTTC
cdr3_aa: CAIRGQGSPYEQYF

d_call: TRBD1
v_call: TRBV5-4
j_call: TRBJ2-7
clone_size: .
cdr3_nt: TGTGCCAGCAGCTTGGGGGGGACAGGTCCCAACGAGCAGTACTTC
cdr3_aa: CASSLGGTGPNEQYF

d_call: TRBD2
v_call: TRBV27
j_call: TRBJ2-2
clone_size: few
cdr3_nt: TGTGCCAGCAGTAACCGACTAGCCTCCGGGGAGCTGTTTTTT
cdr3_aa: CASSNRLASGELFF

d_call: TRBD1
v_call: TRBV5-1
j_call: TRBJ2-7
clone_size: .
cdr3_nt: TGCGCCAGCAGCTTGGGGGGACAGGTATCCTACGAGCAGTACTTC
cdr3_aa: CASSLGGQVSYEQYF

d_call: TRBD2
v_call: TRBV10-3
j_call: TRBJ2-5
clone_size: .
cdr3_nt: TGTGCCATCAGTGAAGGACTAGCGGGGGGCCAAGAGACCCAGTACTTC
cdr3_aa: CAISEGLAGGQETQYF

d_call: TRBD2
v_call: TRBV14
j_call: TRBJ2-5
clone_size: .
cdr3_nt: TGTGCCAGCAGCCAAGCTAGGGGACTAGCCATCCAAGAGACCCAGTACTTC
cdr3_aa: CASSQARGLAIQETQYF

d_call: .
v_call: TRBV10-3
j_call: TRBJ2-2
clone_size: .
cdr3_nt: TGTGCCATCACGCCTCGAGCCGGGGAGCTGTTTTTT
cdr3_aa: CAITPRAGELFF

d_call: TRBD1
v_call: TRBV5-5
j_call: TRBJ2-5
clone_size: .
cdr3_nt: TGTGCCAGCAGCTTCTTGGGACAGGGGGAAGAGACCCAGTACTTC
cdr3_aa: CASSFLGQGEETQYF

d_call: .
v_call: TRBV6-1
j_call: TRBJ1-2
clone_size: .
cdr3_nt: TGTGCCAGCCTAGGAGTTAACTATGGCTACACCTTC
cdr3_aa: CASLGVNYGYTF

d_call: .
v_call: TRBV6-1
j_call: TRBJ2-3
clone_size: few
cdr3_nt: TGTGCCAGCATGAGAGGACAGCGCGTCCAAGATACGCAGTATTTT
cdr3_aa: CASMRGQRVQDTQYF

d_call: TRBD1
v_call: TRBV19
j_call: TRBJ1-5
clone_size: .
cdr3_nt: TGTGCCAGTATCGCACGGGGACAGGGAAATCAGCCCCAGCATTTT
cdr3_aa: CASIARGQGNQPQHF

d_call: .
v_call: TRBV7-8
j_call: TRBJ1-2
clone_size: once
cdr3_nt: TGTGCCAGCAGCTTAGCGGAGGGGAATGGCTACACCTTC
cdr3_aa: CASSLAEGNGYTF

d_call: TRBD2
v_call: TRBV28
j_call: TRBJ2-7
clone_size: once
cdr3_nt: TGTGCCAGCAGACTCAACCTAGCGGGATACGAGCAGTACTTC
cdr3_aa: CASRLNLAGYEQYF

d_call: TRBD1
v_call: TRBV5-6
j_call: TRBJ1-2
clone_size: .
cdr3_nt: TGTGCCAGCAGCTTGATTCAGGGACAGGGGGGAGGCTACACCTTC
cdr3_aa: CASSLIQGQGGGYTF

d_call: .
v_call: TRBV28
j_call: TRBJ1-5
clone_size: .
cdr3_nt: TGTGCCAGCAGTTTCATGGGGGGTTGGGAATATAGCAATCAGCCCCAGCATTTT
cdr3_aa: CASSFMGGWEYSNQPQHF

d_call: .
v_call: TRBV6-5
j_call: TRBJ1-1
clone_size: .
cdr3_nt: TGTGCCAGCAGACCACAGCACGAAGCTTTCTTT
cdr3_aa: CASRPQHEAFF

d_call: .
v_call: TRBV29-1
j_call: TRBJ2-1
clone_size: .
cdr3_nt: TGCAGCGCTGGGGGGGGACAGGAACAATACAATGAGCAGTTCTTC
cdr3_aa: CSAGGGQEQYNEQFF

d_call: .
v_call: TRBV11-2
j_call: TRBJ1-4
clone_size: .
cdr3_nt: TGTGCCAGCAGGCGCGACCAGGGTATGGGCGAAAAACTGTTTTTT
cdr3_aa: CASRRDQGMGEKLFF

d_call: TRBD1
v_call: TRBV28
j_call: TRBJ1-2
clone_size: .
cdr3_nt: TGTGCCAGCAGTCCCCCTCAGGGGGGCTATTATGGCTACACCTTC
cdr3_aa: CASSPPQGGYYGYTF

d_call: .
v_call: TRBV9
j_call: TRBJ1-5
clone_size: .
cdr3_nt: TGTGCCAGCAGCGCGGGTGATAGCAATCAGCCCCAGCATTTT
cdr3_aa: CASSAGDSNQPQHF

d_call: .
v_call: TRBV11-2
j_call: TRBJ1-1
clone_size: .
cdr3_nt: TGTGCCAGCAGCTTAGTGAGGGGGGGGAACACTGAAGCTTTCTTT
cdr3_aa: CASSLVRGGNTEAFF

d_call: .
v_call: TRBV7-9
j_call: TRBJ1-1
clone_size: .
cdr3_nt: TGTTCCAGCAGCTTAGGATATGGACAGACGAACACTGAAGCTTTCTTT
cdr3_aa: CSSSLGYGQTNTEAFF

d_call: .
v_call: TRBV2
j_call: TRBJ1-3
clone_size: .
cdr3_nt: TGTGCCAGCACCCGAGAACTAGGGGGAAACACCATATATTTT
cdr3_aa: CASTRELGGNTIYF

d_call: .
v_call: TRBV21-1
j_call: TRBJ1-5
clone_size: once
cdr3_nt: TGTGCCAGCAGGAATAGGGACAGTAAGTTCTTCAATCAGCCCCAGCATTTT
cdr3_aa: CASRNRDSKFFNQPQHF

d_call: TRBD1
v_call: TRBV28
j_call: TRBJ1-5
clone_size: few
cdr3_nt: TGTGCCAGCAGCCACGGGACAGGGGTCAATCAGCCCCAGCATTTT
cdr3_aa: CASSHGTGVNQPQHF

d_call: TRBD2
v_call: TRBV7-3
j_call: TRBJ2-1
clone_size: few
cdr3_nt: TGTGCCAGTGGACTAGGACGCGAGCAGTTCTTC
cdr3_aa: CASGLGREQFF

d_call: .
v_call: TRBV28
j_call: TRBJ2-2
clone_size: few
cdr3_nt: TGTGCCAGCCTGAGTGCGGAAAGTACGAACACCGGGGAGCTGTTTTTT
cdr3_aa: CASLSAESTNTGELFF

d_call: .
v_call: TRBV29-1
j_call: TRBJ2-7
clone_size: .
cdr3_nt: TGCAGCGTTGAAGGAGGAAGCGAGCAGTACTTC
cdr3_aa: CSVEGGSEQYF